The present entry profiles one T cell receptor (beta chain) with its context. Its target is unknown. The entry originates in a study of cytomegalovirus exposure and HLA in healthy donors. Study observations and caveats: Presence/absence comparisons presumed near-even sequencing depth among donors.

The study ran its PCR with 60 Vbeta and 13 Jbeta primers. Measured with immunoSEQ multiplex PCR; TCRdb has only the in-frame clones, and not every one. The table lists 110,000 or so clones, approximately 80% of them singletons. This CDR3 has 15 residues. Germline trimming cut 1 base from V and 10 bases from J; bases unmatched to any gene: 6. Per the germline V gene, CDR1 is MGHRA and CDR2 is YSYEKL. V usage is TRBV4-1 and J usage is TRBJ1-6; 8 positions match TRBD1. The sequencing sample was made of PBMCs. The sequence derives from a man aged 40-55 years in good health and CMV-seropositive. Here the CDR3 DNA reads TGCGCCAGCAGCCAAGCGTGGACAGGGACCTCACCCCTCCACTTT. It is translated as CASSQAWTGTSPLHF.